This T cell receptor beta chain was found in a study of blood T cell repertoires in COVID-19. About the research overall: PBMCs, B-cell-depleted T cells, or T cells were the source of the cDNA or gDNA that made up the material.

V lost 3 bases and J 6 bases, leaving 18 bases between the germline ends. The CDR3 contains 16 residues. Germline assignment: CDR1 ENHRY and CDR2 SYGVKD. This clone was seen a few times. The repertoire was sequenced with immunoSEQ multiplex PCR; TCRdb's copy has only in-frame clones and lacks some. The sample lists approximately 220,000 clones, about four fifths occurring once. The study recruited people aged about 18 to 89 years across approximately 23 US areas. Membership in each cohort depended on participant-reported clinical history. The sequenced material came from PBMCs or T cells enriched from blood (not recorded which). The chain carries TRBV10-3 and TRBJ2-1; D gene ambiguous. The source is a woman aged 40 to 49 who had recovered from COVID-19. Here the CDR3 reads CAISETILSSLNEQFF. Written as DNA, the CDR3 is TGTGCCATCAGTGAAACTATCTTAAGCTCTCTCAATGAGCAGTTCTTC.